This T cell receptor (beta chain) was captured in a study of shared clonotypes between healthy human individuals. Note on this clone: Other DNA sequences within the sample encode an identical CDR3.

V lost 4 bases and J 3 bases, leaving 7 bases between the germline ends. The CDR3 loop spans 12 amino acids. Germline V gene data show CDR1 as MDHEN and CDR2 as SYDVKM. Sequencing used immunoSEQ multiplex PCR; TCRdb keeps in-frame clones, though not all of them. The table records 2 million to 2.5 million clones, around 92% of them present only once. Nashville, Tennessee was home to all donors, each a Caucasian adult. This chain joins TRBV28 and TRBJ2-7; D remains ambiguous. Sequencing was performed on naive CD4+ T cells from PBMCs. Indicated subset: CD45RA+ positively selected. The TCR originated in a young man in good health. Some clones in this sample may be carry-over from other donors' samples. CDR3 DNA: TGTGCCAGCAGTTCCCGGAGCTACGAGCAGTACTTC. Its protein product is CASSSRSYEQYF.